The rows below give T cell receptor beta chains drawn from one sample of a study of monozygotic twins with inflammatory bowel disease. TCRdb reprocessed the 5' RACE reads, keeping one entry per CDR3 protein, no DNA. The sample data list around 380,000 distinct CDR3 sequences. Material: blood. Receptors originate from a human donor with ulcerative colitis or Crohn's disease, or a healthy co-twin of an affected twin (not recorded which). The CDR3 runs from the conserved cysteine through the conserved F or W.

TRBV6-5	TRBJ1-1	CASSLHEPTEAFF
TRBV6-1	TRBJ1-1	CASSPVPGQGNTEAFF
TRBV7-2	TRBJ2-1	CASSRTSAEGNEQFF
TRBV5-1	TRBJ2-2	CASLLPNTGELFF
TRBV5-1	TRBJ2-1	CASSLGQRYNEQFF
TRBV24-1	TRBJ2-5	CATSDPRTSGLRYQETQYF
TRBV4-2	TRBJ1-2	CASSQGDEGIYGYTF
TRBV5-5	TRBJ2-3	CASSLVVAGDSTDTQYF
TRBV27	TRBJ1-5	CASRGPYNQPQHF
TRBV7-2	TRBJ2-7	CASSLGLGRSYEQYF
TRBV28	TRBJ2-2	CASSSSWTTNTGELFF
TRBV12-3/TRBV12-4	TRBJ1-1	CASTFRNGGAEAFF
TRBV20-1	TRBJ2-4	CSAQPGLAATKNIQYF
TRBV7-2	TRBJ2-7	CASSLSPGVSYEQYF
TRBV3-1	TRBJ1-1	CASSPYGENTEAFF
TRBV15	TRBJ2-7	CATSTQVSYEQYF
TRBV10-3	TRBJ2-7	CAISGAGWYEQYF
TRBV11-3	TRBJ2-2	CASSLVAGDLTGELFF
TRBV6-1	TRBJ1-6	CASSEGTGINSPLHF
TRBV25-1	TRBJ2-3	CASRLAGVPDTQYF
TRBV7-2	TRBJ2-7	CASSPFLGEQYF
TRBV3-1	TRBJ2-1	CASSQAVAGSGNEQFF
TRBV5-4	TRBJ2-5	CASSFLQAETQYF
TRBV3-1	TRBJ1-1	CASSPSGIRGTEAFF
TRBV30	TRBJ1-3	CAWKRSGNTIYF